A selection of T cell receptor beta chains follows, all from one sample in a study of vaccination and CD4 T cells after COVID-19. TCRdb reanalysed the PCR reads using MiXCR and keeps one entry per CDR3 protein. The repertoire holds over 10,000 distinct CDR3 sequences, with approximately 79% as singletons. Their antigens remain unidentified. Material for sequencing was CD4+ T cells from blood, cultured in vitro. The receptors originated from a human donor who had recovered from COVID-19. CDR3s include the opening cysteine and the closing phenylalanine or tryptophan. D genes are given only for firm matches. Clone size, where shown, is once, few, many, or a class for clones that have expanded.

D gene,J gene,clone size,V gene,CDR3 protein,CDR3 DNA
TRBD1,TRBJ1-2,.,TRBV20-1,CSAVLQGTGNGYTF,TGCAGTGCAGTCTTACAGGGGACAGGGAACGGCTACACCTTC
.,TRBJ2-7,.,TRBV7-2,CASSAGGGLGTAYEQYF,TGTGCCAGCAGCGCGGGGGGCGGGCTAGGGACAGCCTACGAGCAGTACTTC
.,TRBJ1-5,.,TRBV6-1,CATWDGVQPQHF,TGTGCCACCTGGGACGGGGTCCAGCCCCAGCATTTT
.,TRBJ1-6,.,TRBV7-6,CASSLGGGYNSPLHF,TGTGCCAGCAGCTTAGGGGGGGGGTATAATTCACCCCTCCACTTT
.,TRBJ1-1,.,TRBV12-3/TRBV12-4,CASSLGVGTGTEAFF,TGTGCCAGCAGTTTAGGGGTGGGGACGGGCACTGAAGCTTTCTTT
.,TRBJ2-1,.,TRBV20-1,CSAWGLAEYNEQFF,TGCAGTGCCTGGGGGCTAGCGGAATACAATGAGCAGTTCTTC
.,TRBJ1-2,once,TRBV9,CASSVIGTRSGYTF,TGTGCCAGCAGCGTAATCGGCACCCGGAGTGGCTACACCTTC
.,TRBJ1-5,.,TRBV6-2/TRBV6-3,CASGRLNQPQHF,TGTGCCAGCGGGCGGCTCAATCAGCCCCAGCATTTT
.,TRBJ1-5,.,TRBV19,CASSSGGNNQPQHF,TGTGCCAGTAGTTCCGGGGGTAACAATCAGCCCCAGCATTTT
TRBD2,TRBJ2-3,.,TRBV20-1,CSADLAASTDTQYF,TGCAGTGCTGATCTAGCGGCTAGCACAGATACGCAGTATTTT
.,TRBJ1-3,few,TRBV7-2,CASSWTVRNTIYF,TGTGCCAGCAGCTGGACAGTGCGAAACACCATATATTTT
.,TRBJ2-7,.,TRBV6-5,CASSYGRYSSYEQYF,TGTGCCAGCAGTTATGGTCGTTACAGCTCCTACGAGCAGTACTTC
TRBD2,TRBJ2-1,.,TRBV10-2,CASTGTSGSNEQFF,TGCGCCAGCACCGGGACTAGCGGGAGCAATGAGCAGTTCTTC
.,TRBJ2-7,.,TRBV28,CASRATGLYEQYF,TGTGCCAGCCGAGCTACCGGATTGTACGAGCAGTACTTC
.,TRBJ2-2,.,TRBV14,CASSQVSHATGELFF,TGTGCCAGCAGCCAAGTTTCACACGCCACCGGGGAGCTGTTTTTT
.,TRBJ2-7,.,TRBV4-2,CASSPVGGNSYEQYF,TGTGCCAGCAGCCCTGTTGGTGGCAATTCCTACGAGCAGTACTTC
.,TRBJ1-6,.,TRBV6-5,CASSYSPVAYNSPLHF,TGTGCCAGCAGTTACTCCCCGGTGGCCTATAATTCACCCCTCCACTTT
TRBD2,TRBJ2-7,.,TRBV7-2,CASSLGALAGGPDYEQYF,TGTGCCAGCAGCTTAGGGGCTCTAGCGGGAGGACCCGACTACGAGCAGTACTTC
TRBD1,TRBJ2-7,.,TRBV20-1,CSARRGTGGVQANEQYF,TGCAGTGCTAGACGGGGGACAGGGGGCGTTCAGGCCAACGAGCAGTACTTC
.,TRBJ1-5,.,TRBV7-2,CASTNQTSMYLCASRDGSNQPQHF,.
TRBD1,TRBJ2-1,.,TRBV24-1,CATSDAGTAPNEQFF,TGTGCCACGAGTGATGCCGGGACAGCACCCAATGAGCAGTTCTTC
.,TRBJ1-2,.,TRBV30,CALERVIYGYTF,TGTGCCTTGGAAAGGGTCATCTATGGCTACACCTTC
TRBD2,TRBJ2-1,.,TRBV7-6,CASSLPTSGSPEQFF,TGTGCCAGCAGCTTACCGACTAGCGGGAGTCCTGAGCAGTTCTTC
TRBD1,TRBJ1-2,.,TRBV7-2,CASSYQGGGYYGYTF,TGTGCCAGCAGTTACCAGGGGGGGGGATACTATGGCTACACCTTC
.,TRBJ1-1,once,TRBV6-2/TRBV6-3,CASRTTANTEAFF,TGTGCCAGCAGAACTACGGCGAACACTGAAGCTTTCTTT
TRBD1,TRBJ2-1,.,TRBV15,CATNTGTGGFNEQFF,TGTGCCACCAACACCGGGACAGGGGGCTTCAATGAGCAGTTCTTC
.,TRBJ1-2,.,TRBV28,CASSSPQGAHYYGYTF,TGTGCCAGCAGTTCCCCCCAGGGAGCACACTACTATGGCTACACCTTC
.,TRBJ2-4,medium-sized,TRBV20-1,CSARDLGKNIQYF,TGCAGTGCTAGAGATCTTGGCAAAAACATTCAGTACTTC
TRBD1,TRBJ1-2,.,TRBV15,CATSRDNRGSGYTF,TGTGCCACCAGCAGAGATAACAGGGGCAGTGGCTACACCTTC
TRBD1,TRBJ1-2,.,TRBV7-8,CASSVDRTYGYTF,TGTGCCAGCAGCGTGGACAGGACCTATGGCTACACCTTC
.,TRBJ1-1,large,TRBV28,CASTAGSRNAAFF,TGTGCCAGCACGGCTGGCAGCAGAAATGCGGCTTTCTTT
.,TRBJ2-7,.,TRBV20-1,CSAKLGATYEQYF,TGCAGTGCTAAACTCGGGGCTACCTACGAGCAGTACTTC
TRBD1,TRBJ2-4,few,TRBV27,CASRDLGQGKNIQYF,TGTGCCAGCCGGGATTTGGGACAGGGAAAGAACATTCAGTACTTC
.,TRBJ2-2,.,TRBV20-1,CSARDPGRLPGGGELFF,TGCAGTGCTAGAGACCCGGGACGGCTCCCCGGAGGCGGGGAGCTGTTTTTT
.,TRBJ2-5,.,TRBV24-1,CATSAPTGQETQYF,TGTGCCACCAGTGCCCCGACAGGCCAAGAGACCCAGTACTTC
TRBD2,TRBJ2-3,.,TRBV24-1,CATSDPRLAPMTDTQYF,TGTGCCACCAGCGATCCACGACTAGCCCCCATGACAGATACGCAGTATTTT
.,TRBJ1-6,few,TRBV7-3,CASSLVARDPLHF,TGTGCCAGCAGCTTAGTGGCCCGGGACCCCCTCCACTTT
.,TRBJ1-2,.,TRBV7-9,CASSPQDSNLYGYTF,TGTGCCAGCAGCCCACAGGACAGCAACCTCTATGGCTACACCTTC
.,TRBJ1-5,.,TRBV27,CASSFRGQPQHF,TGTGCCAGCAGTTTCCGTGGTCAGCCCCAGCATTTT
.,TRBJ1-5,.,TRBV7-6,CASSLEVGGQPQHF,TGTGCCAGCAGCTTAGAGGTTGGAGGCCAGCCCCAGCATTTT
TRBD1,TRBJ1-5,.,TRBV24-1,CATSDSKTDRKNQPQHF,TGTGCCACCAGTGATTCGAAGACGGACAGGAAGAATCAGCCCCAGCATTTT
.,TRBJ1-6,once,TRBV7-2,CASSLQGPQGNSPLHF,TGTGCCAGCAGCTTACAGGGGCCGCAGGGTAATTCACCCCTCCACTTT
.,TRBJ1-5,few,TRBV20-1,CSARDRRGNQPQHF,TGCAGTGCTAGAGATCGACGTGGGAATCAGCCCCAGCATTTT
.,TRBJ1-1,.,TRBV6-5,CASSSPHLMNTEAFF,TGTGCCAGCAGTTCCCCGCACTTAATGAACACTGAAGCTTTCTTT
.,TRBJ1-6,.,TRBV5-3,CASSLATDSPLHF,TGTGCCAGCAGCTTGGCTACAGATTCACCCCTCCACTTT
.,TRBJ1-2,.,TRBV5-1,CASSLIQGPGYTF,TGCGCCAGCAGCTTGATACAGGGACCTGGCTACACCTTC
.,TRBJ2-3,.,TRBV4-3,CASSREGSPSTDTQYF,TGCGCCAGCAGCCGGGAAGGAAGCCCTAGCACAGATACGCAGTATTTT
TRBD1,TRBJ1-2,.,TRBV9,CASTLRGDSTNYGYTF,TGTGCCAGCACCTTAAGGGGGGACAGTACTAACTATGGCTACACCTTC
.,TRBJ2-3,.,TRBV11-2,CASSLPSGDTQYF,TGTGCCAGCAGCTTGCCCTCCGGGGATACGCAGTATTTT
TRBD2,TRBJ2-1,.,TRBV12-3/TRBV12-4,CASMGGSSYNEQFF,TGTGCCAGCATGGGCGGGAGCTCCTACAATGAGCAGTTCTTC
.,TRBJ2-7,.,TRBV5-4,CASSTGGPRDTYEQYF,TGTGCCAGCAGCACCGGTGGCCCCCGGGACACCTACGAGCAGTACTTC
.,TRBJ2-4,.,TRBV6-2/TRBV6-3,CASSYSKVAKNIQYF,TGTGCCAGCAGTTACTCGAAAGTGGCCAAAAACATTCAGTACTTC
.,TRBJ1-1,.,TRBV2,CASTEEFNTEAFF,TGTGCCAGCACTGAAGAGTTCAACACTGAAGCTTTCTTT
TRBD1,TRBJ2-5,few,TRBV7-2,CASSRDRGQETQYF,TGTGCCAGCAGCCGGGACAGGGGGCAAGAGACCCAGTACTTC